Below, 7 T cell receptor beta chains from the same sample are listed, as sequenced in a study of PD-L1 blockade in urothelial cancer. This table comes from immunoSEQ multiplex PCR, and its TCRdb copy is limited to in-frame clones, with some not included. The data contain more than 45,000 clones, 88% of them singletons. This sample comprised PBMCs, obtained around atezolizumab (anti-PD-L1) treatment. These receptor sequences come from a man older than 75 with urothelial cancer.

The V gene is TRBV7-2, the J gene TRBJ1-1, with 8 bases fitting TRBD1. The CDR3 extends over 13 amino acids. The germline V gene encodes CDR1 SGHTA and CDR2 FQGNSA. Trimming at V came to 2 bases and at J to 9 bases, leaving 5 bases not matched to a gene. The CDR3 here is CASSLMTGVKAFF. In nucleotides, the CDR3 is TGTGCCAGCAGCTTAATGACAGGGGTGAAAGCTTTCTTT.

The CDR3 loop is CAWSSLPNEQFF. The CDR3 bases are TGTGCCTGGAGTAGCCTTCCTAATGAGCAGTTCTTC. This chain links TRBV30 with TRBJ2-1; D is undetermined. This CDR3 region has 12 residues. CDR1 GTSNPN and CDR2 SVGIG come from the germline V gene (reference sequence). V dropped 2 bases and J dropped 7 bases, with 9 bases sitting between them.

V and J are TRBV28 and TRBJ1-4; no firm D call. The V end lost 6 bases, the J end lost 0 bases, and 8 bases lay between the germline ends. Germline V lookup: CDR1 MDHEN, CDR2 SYDVKM. The CDR3 covers 14 residues. CDR3 nucleotides: TGTGCCAGCAGATCGCCGGCAACTAATGAAAAACTGTTTTTT. This encodes CASRSPATNEKLFF.

V usage is TRBV14 and J usage is TRBJ2-1; D gene unclear. Germline CDR1 is SGHDN and CDR2 is FVKESK. V was pared by 0 bases and J by 7 bases, with 7 bases between. The CDR3 extends over 13 amino acids. CDR3 in amino acids: CASSQDKANEQFF. The CDR3 coding sequence is TGTGCCAGCAGCCAAGATAAAGCTAATGAGCAGTTCTTC. The whole variable domain, filled in from reference TRBV14 and TRBJ2-1, reads EAGVTQFPSHSVIEKGQTVTLRCDPISGHDNLYWYRRVMGKEIKFLLHFVKESKQDESGMPNNRFLAERTGGTYSTLKVQPAELEDSGVYFCASSQDKANEQFFGPGTRLTVL.

This sequence joins TRBV18 and TRBJ2-5; TRBD1 might be the D (5 bases). This CDR3 spans 14 amino acids. V lost 0 bases and J lost 5, with 10 bases in between. Germline V gene data show CDR1 as KGHSH and CDR2 as LQKENI. Here the CDR3 reads CASSPPGAGETQYF. CDR3 nucleotides: TGTGCCAGCTCACCACCAGGGGCCGGGGAGACCCAGTACTTC.

This chain joins TRBV2 and TRBJ2-5; 9 bases are shared with TRBD2. Germline-derived CDR1 and CDR2 are SNHLY and FYNNEI. Trimming removed 7 bases from V and 5 bases from J; junction bases left unmatched: 11. This CDR3 is built from 15 residues. The CDR3 nucleotides read TGTGCCAGCACCTTCTCGGCTAGCGGGGAGGAGACCCAGTACTTC. Amino acid sequence: CASTFSASGEETQYF.

CDR3 bases: TGTGCCAGTAGGACTAGCGGGTTTAGCACAGATACGCAGTATTTT. Its protein product is CASRTSGFSTDTQYF. J is TRBJ2-3 and V is TRBV19; 10 nucleotides match TRBD2. Unmatched junction bases numbered 3, after V lost 6 bases and J lost 0 bases. CDR3 length equals 15 residues. Per germline, CDR1 LNHDA and CDR2 SQIVND (reference sequence).